The next 26 T cell receptor beta chains were all read from a single sample in a study of metastatic and nonmetastatic thyroid tumors. With MiXCR, TCRdb reprocessed the PCR reads. The table shows 7,500 to 10,000 clones, with over 25% occurring only once. Thyroid surgery was performed in patients who had received no treatment beforehand. The sequenced sample consisted of adjacent normal tissue. These TCRs come from a female donor with papillary thyroid cancer or a benign thyroid nodule (not recorded which). Some clones in this sample may be carry-over from other donors' samples.

The chain recombines TRBV20-1 with TRBJ2-7; TRBD2 might be the D (6 bases). This CDR3 region has 13 residues. Deletions cut 4 bases from V and 5 bases from J, with 15 bases between. Germline loops: CDR1 DFQATT, CDR2 SNEGSKA (reference sequence). This chain's CDR3 is CSATGLSVDEQYF. In DNA form, the CDR3 reads TGCAGTGCTACAGGACTATCGGTCGACGAGCAGTACTTC.

A few counts support this clone. The gene calls are TRBV7-2 and TRBJ2-5, with 8 positions matching TRBD2. This CDR3 comprises 17 residues. The J segment lost 5 bases and the V segment lost 3 bases, leaving 14 bases of the junction unmatched. Germline loops: CDR1 SGHTA, CDR2 FQGNSA. The DNA of the CDR3 is TGTGCCAGCAGCTTGGGGACTAGTAGTGGCCCCCGGGAGACCCAGTACTTC. Encoded protein: CASSLGTSSGPRETQYF.

By frequency in the sample, this clone is medium-sized. V gene TRBV10-3 combines with J gene TRBJ2-7, with 11 bases lining up with TRBD1. Trimming at V came to 8 bases and at J to 0 bases, leaving 3 bases not matched to a gene. Germline lookup yields CDR1 ENHRY and CDR2 SYGVKD. The CDR3 is made up of 14 amino acids. The chain's CDR3 is CAIGQGASSYEQYF. Here the CDR3 DNA reads TGTGCCATCGGACAGGGGGCTTCCTCCTACGAGCAGTACTTC.

This clone has a count of ten or more. V is TRBV5-6 and J is TRBJ1-6, with D possibly being TRBD1 (6 bases). This CDR3 has 14 amino acids. Trimming shortened V by 6 bases and J by 5 bases, and 12 bases separated the two germline ends. The germline gives CDR1 SGHDT, CDR2 YYEEEE. The CDR3 DNA is TGTGCCAGCACCCGGGACACCCATAATTCACCCCTCCACTTT. It specifies CASTRDTHNSPLHF.

The table lists this clone with a few counts. The V call is TRBV6-1, the J call TRBJ2-7; 12 positions agree with TRBD2. Germline loops: CDR1 MNHNS, CDR2 SASEGT. Unmatched junction bases numbered 4, after V lost 7 bases and J lost 6 bases. This CDR3 is 13 amino acids long. CDR3 coding DNA: TGTGCCAGCACCATGACTAGCGGGAGCGAGCAGTACTTC. Protein product: CASTMTSGSEQYF.

The chain is built from TRBV27 and TRBJ1-1; D unresolved. The CDR3 is 14 residues long. Trimming took off 0 bases at V and 7 bases at J, with 12 bases between the two ends. Per the germline V gene, CDR1 is MNHEY and CDR2 is SMNVEV (reference sequence). The CDR3 DNA reads TGTGCCAGCAGTTTATCGGTGCGAGGCGGTGAAGCTTTCTTT. Translated, it gives CASSLSVRGGEAFF.

J is TRBJ1-6 and V is TRBV20-1; 8 nucleotides line up with TRBD1. V shed 3 bases, J shed 6 bases, and the junction held 13 bases outside the gene matches. The CDR3 sequence is 17 residues long. The germline V gene encodes CDR1 DFQATT and CDR2 SNEGSKA (reference sequence). The CDR3 protein is CSASGPYSGGSNSPLHF. The CDR3 DNA sequence: TGCAGTGCTAGCGGTCCGTACTCAGGGGGCAGTAATTCACCCCTCCACTTT.

The chain employs TRBV20-1 and TRBJ2-6; D is perhaps TRBD1 or TRBD2 (6 bases each). The CDR3 covers 17 residues. Germline V CDR1 and CDR2: DFQATT, SNEGSKA (reference sequence). V was cut by 0 bases and J by 6 bases, with 18 bases left in between. Here the CDR3 reads CSARDERGVRVANVLTF. The CDR3 DNA follows: TGCAGTGCTAGAGATGAGAGGGGGGTGCGGGTGGCCAACGTCCTGACTTTC.

The V call is TRBV18, the J call TRBJ2-1; 10 positions match TRBD2. With 3 bases clipped from V and 0 bases from J, the junction kept 5 bases outside the gene matches. CDR3 length: 17 residues. Looked up from germline, CDR1 is KGHSH and CDR2 is LQKENI. CDR3 nucleotides: TGTGCCAGCTCACCGCCACTAGCGGGGAGCTCCTACAATGAGCAGTTCTTC. This translates into CASSPPLAGSSYNEQFF.

The rearrangement links TRBV24-1 to TRBJ2-1, with D tentatively TRBD2 (6 bases). CDR1 and CDR2 from the germline V gene are KGHDR and SFDVKD. The CDR3 has 12 amino acids. V was shortened by 4 bases and J by 9 bases, with 9 bases between the two germline ends. The chain's CDR3 is CATSDSGVEQFF. The CDR3 region has the DNA TGTGCCACCAGTGACTCGGGAGTTGAGCAGTTCTTC.

By sample share, this clone is medium-sized (0.01 to 0.1%). V usage is TRBV6-1 and J usage is TRBJ2-7; TRBD2 aligns across 7 bases. Germline CDR1 reads MNHNS; CDR2 reads SASEGT. The CDR3 is 15 amino acids. The ends lost 4 bases at V and 1 base at J; junction bases unmatched: 7. The CDR3 is CASSASGMPSYEQYF. CDR3 nucleotide sequence: TGTGCCAGCAGTGCTAGCGGAATGCCTTCCTACGAGCAGTACTTC.

This clone was counted many times. This chain links TRBV7-9 with TRBJ2-3; D not resolved. The CDR3 has 13 residues. Germline loops: CDR1 SEHNR, CDR2 FQNEAQ (reference sequence). Trimming pared 4 bases from V and 4 bases from J, leaving 9 bases between. CDR3 sequence: CASSYHGADTQYF. CDR3 bases: TGTGCCAGCAGCTACCACGGAGCAGATACGCAGTATTTT.

The chain has TRBV20-1 and TRBJ2-7, with a possible D match to TRBD2 (5 bases). V dropped 0 bases and J dropped 9 bases, with 21 bases sitting between them. The CDR3 is 15 amino acids. Germline-derived CDR1 and CDR2 are DFQATT and SNEGSKA (reference sequence). CDR3 amino acids: CSARDRGLQASGQYF. CDR3 nucleotides: TGCAGTGCTAGAGATCGGGGTCTGCAGGCCTCGGGGCAGTACTTC.

This clone occurred once. The chain is built from TRBV5-1 and TRBJ2-7; the match to TRBD2 covers 14 bases. In germline, CDR1 is SGHRS, CDR2 YFSETQ. V shed 4 bases, J shed 1 base, and the junction held 13 bases outside the gene matches. This CDR3 comprises 19 residues. The CDR3 spells CASSIFSTGLAGESYEQYF. CDR3 sequence (DNA): TGCGCCAGCAGCATTTTCTCTACGGGACTAGCGGGAGAGTCCTACGAGCAGTACTTC.

By proportion, this clone is medium-sized. The chain is built from TRBV11-1 and TRBJ1-2, with 7 nucleotides matching TRBD1. With V trimmed by 5 bases and J by 2 bases, 5 bases remained unmatched. Per germline, CDR1 SGHAT and CDR2 FQDESV (reference sequence). This CDR3 contains 14 residues. DNA of the CDR3: TGTGCCAGCAGCCCCCAGGGGGTCAACTATGGCTACACCTTC. This sequence encodes CASSPQGVNYGYTF.

The chain employs TRBV20-1 and TRBJ2-3; D may be TRBD2 (5 bases). The V end lost 0 bases, the J end lost 2 bases, and 12 bases lay between the germline ends. The CDR3 length is 15 residues. Germline loops: CDR1 DFQATT, CDR2 SNEGSKA (reference sequence). The DNA for the CDR3 is TGCAGTGCTAGAGATAGGCAGGACTTCACAGATACGCAGTATTTT. This translates into CSARDRQDFTDTQYF.

This chain connects TRBV4-1 to TRBJ2-3; TRBD2 is a possible D gene (6 bases). With 1 base removed from V and 2 bases from J, the gap between germline ends came to 13 bases. Germline V gene lookup returns CDR1 MGHRA and CDR2 YSYEKL. The CDR3 is made up of 16 amino acids. The CDR3 region is CASSQGVREDTDTQYF. CDR3 DNA sequence: TGCGCCAGCAGCCAAGGGGTGCGGGAAGACACAGATACGCAGTATTTT.

This clone showed up just a few times. The chain is built from TRBV5-1 and TRBJ1-1, with D unclear. Germline V gives CDR1 SGHRS, CDR2 YFSETQ. The V end was cut by 0 bases, the J end by 1 base, with 4 bases between. There are 13 residues in the CDR3. CDR3 in amino acids: CASSLGGNTEAFF. CDR3 coding DNA: TGCGCCAGCAGCTTGGGCGGGAACACTGAAGCTTTCTTT.

The chain has TRBV5-1 and TRBJ2-7; TRBD2 aligns across 10 bases. CDR1 and CDR2 (germline): SGHRS, YFSETQ. J was trimmed by 2 bases and V by 0 bases; bases with no gene match: 5. The CDR3 sequence is 16 residues long. CDR3 in amino acids: CASSLVALAGPYEQYF. Here the CDR3 DNA reads TGCGCCAGCAGCTTGGTAGCACTAGCGGGGCCCTACGAGCAGTACTTC. Using reference TRBV5-1 and TRBJ2-7 for the parts outside the CDR3, the full variable domain is KAGVTQTPRYLIKTRGQQVTLSCSPISGHRSVSWYQQTPGQGLQFLFEYFSETQRNKGNFPGRFSGRQFSNSRSEMNVSTLELGDSALYLCASSLVALAGPYEQYFGPGTRLTVT.

This clone was recorded at least ten times. The CDR3 sequence: CASGPPGGLVQYF. The CDR3 DNA sequence: TGCGCCAGCGGACCCCCGGGGGGGCTAGTGCAGTACTTC. This chain connects TRBV5-1 to TRBJ2-7; TRBD2 matches at 8 bases. V dropped 7 bases and J dropped 9; count of bases not matched to a gene: 12. CDR1 is SGHRS and CDR2 is YFSETQ in the germline V gene. The CDR3 loop spans 13 amino acids.

This clone appeared a few times. The V and J genes are TRBV15 and TRBJ2-5; TRBD1 matches 8 bases. CDR3 length: 17 residues. J was trimmed by 4 bases and V by 4 bases; bases with no gene match: 14. Germline-derived CDR1 and CDR2 are LNHNV and YYDKDF (reference sequence). CDR3 protein: CATSTGDRDRIRETQYF. Written as DNA, the CDR3 is TGTGCCACCAGCACCGGGGACCGGGACAGGATTCGAGAGACCCAGTACTTC. Full variable domain (rest looked up from reference TRBV15 and TRBJ2-5): DAMVIQNPRYQVTQFGKPVTLSCSQTLNHNVMYWYQQKSSQAPKLLFHYYDKDFNNEADTPDNFQSRRPNTSFCFLDIRSPGLGDTAMYLCATSTGDRDRIRETQYFGPGTRLLVL.

This clone turned up a few times. This rearrangement joins TRBV6-1 to TRBJ2-7, with D possibly called TRBD1 or TRBD2 (5 bases each). CDR3 length: 16 amino acids. Germline CDR1 is MNHNS and CDR2 is SASEGT. V was shortened by 6 bases and J by 5 bases, with 23 bases between the two germline ends. This CDR3 reads CASRAVTGPLMHEQYF. The CDR3 DNA reads as TGTGCCAGCAGGGCCGTTACGGGACCCCTAATGCACGAGCAGTACTTC.

This clone qualifies as large. The rearrangement links TRBV6-1 to TRBJ2-1; perhaps TRBD2 as D (6 bases). V lost 6 bases, J lost 0 bases, and 15 bases lay in between. Germline CDR1 reads MNHNS; CDR2 reads SASEGT. The length of the CDR3 is 16 residues. Here the CDR3 reads CASSPTSGSSYNEQFF. As DNA, the CDR3 is TGTGCCAGCAGCCCTACCTCCGGGAGCTCCTACAATGAGCAGTTCTTC.

The chain combines TRBV4-3 with TRBJ1-6, with 7 positions matching TRBD1. CDR1 and CDR2 (germline): LGHNA, YSLEER. This CDR3 region has 16 residues. Trimming at V came to 2 bases and at J to 7 bases, leaving 8 bases not matched to a gene. The CDR3 DNA sequence: TGCGCCAGCAGCCAATATGTGCAGGGGGACAATTCACCCCTCCACTTT. Its translation is CASSQYVQGDNSPLHF.

By share, this clone counts as medium-sized (0.01 to 0.1%). The CDR3 spells CAGFTGDGDYGYTF. In DNA, the CDR3 is TGTGCCGGCTTTACAGGGGATGGTGACTATGGCTACACCTTC. This chain joins TRBV30 and TRBJ1-2; TRBD1 matches 7 bases. The germline V gene encodes CDR1 GTSNPN and CDR2 SVGIG (reference sequence). With 8 bases clipped from V and 3 bases from J, the junction kept 12 bases outside the gene matches. CDR3 size: 14 residues.

This clone was detected many times. This sequence joins TRBV9 and TRBJ1-1; TRBD1 matches at 9 bases. The germline V gene has CDR1 SGDLS and CDR2 YYNGEE. V lost 2 bases to trimming and J lost 1 base; unmatched junction nucleotides: 3. The CDR3 has 15 amino acids. CDR3 DNA: TGTGCCAGCAGCGTTACACAGGGGGCGAACACTGAAGCTTTCTTT. This translates into CASSVTQGANTEAFF.